The present T cell receptor (beta chain) was sequenced within a study of blood T cell repertoires in COVID-19. In the authors' workflow: Reference gene primer amplification gave estimated nucleated cell counts. The method was immunoSEQ multiplex PCR; TCRdb's version includes in-frame clones alone and lacks a portion of them. V and J calls and clone size are as listed in that table; D and trimming were resolved from the DNA. The table shows about 140,000 clones, with over 80% occurring only once. This CDR3 region has 14 residues. In germline, CDR1 is SGHAT, CDR2 FQNNGV. With V trimmed by 4 bases and J by 5 bases, 7 bases remained unmatched.

Material: peripheral blood. The rearrangement uses TRBV11-2 and TRBJ2-7, with 8 bases that match TRBD1. The TCR sequence derives from a man in his thirties or forties with COVID-19, enrolled during active disease. CDR3 DNA: TGTGCCAGCAGCTGGCGGACAGGGTCAAACGAGCAGTACTTC. It codes for CASSWRTGSNEQYF.